The clone carrying this TCR beta chain was detected only a few times. Its matching antigen is unknown. Its ends do not fully match the called genes, so a read error is possible. This sample is part of a study of post-analysis software for immune sequencing data. Germline assignment: CDR1 SGHDN and CDR2 FVKESK. The CDR3 totals 13 residues. Carried by the TCR beta cDNA libraries were unique molecular identifiers. Researchers reported 550,000 or so cDNA molecules coming from approximately 0.91 to 9.4 million T cells. TCRdb reprocessed the PCR reads via MiXCR and lists one record per CDR3 protein. This table holds hundreds of thousands of distinct CDR3 sequences, around 64% found once. Points from the study as a whole: Same-batch samples co-clustered strongly by F measure. A few TRBV segments, TRBV5-6, TRBV5-1 and TRBV20-1 among them, were found more frequent in patients than controls.

Sequencing was carried out using blood. The clonotype comes from a girl aged 2 to 9 with multiple sclerosis. The rearrangement joins TRBV14 to TRBJ2-3; weak D call: TRBD2 (6 bases). This CDR3 is CASSQVGGDTQYF. CDR3 in DNA: TGCGCCAGCAGCCAAGTGGGGGGAGATACGCAGTATTTT.